The rows below give T cell receptor beta chains drawn from one sample of a study of response to subunit inactivated influenza vaccine. TCRdb redid the calling of the RT-PCR reads with MiXCR, one entry per CDR3 protein. This table has roughly 630,000 distinct CDR3 sequences, around 15% appearing once. Sequencing was performed on PBMCs from blood, taken 14 days before vaccination. Receptor source: a man between 50 and 59 years old who received an inactivated influenza vaccine. Each CDR3 is given without its conserved first and last residue.

CDR3 protein | J gene | V gene
ASSPLGVEAGVDEQF | TRBJ2-1 | TRBV28
ASSQHGTGTGYEQY | TRBJ2-7 | TRBV4-1
ASSRLTGSAETQY | TRBJ2-5 | TRBV13
ASRPDNNNEQF | TRBJ2-1 | TRBV28
ASKTRDNSNYGYT | TRBJ1-2 | TRBV19
ASSLVVRKNTGELF | TRBJ2-2 | TRBV7-2
ASSLWVRGAHTDTQY | TRBJ2-3 | TRBV7-6
ASSSGIHNGELF | TRBJ2-2 | TRBV12-3/TRBV12-4
ASSPLGVGETQY | TRBJ2-5 | TRBV11-2
SARDPPTSNSQETQY | TRBJ2-5 | TRBV20-1
ASSGQTGRPGELF | TRBJ2-2 | TRBV6-2/TRBV6-3
ASRGGGGEQF | TRBJ2-1 | TRBV9
ASSFTGTPNYKEQF | TRBJ2-1 | TRBV5-5
ASSQDSRHSNQPQH | TRBJ1-5 | TRBV3-1
ASSLESGLASTDTQY | TRBJ2-3 | TRBV7-6
ASSPLRQASYEQY | TRBJ2-7 | TRBV7-9
SARDRGEKLRDGYT | TRBJ1-2 | TRBV20-1
ATSDKVGQPQH | TRBJ1-5 | TRBV15
ASSEGGAGGYT | TRBJ1-2 | TRBV9